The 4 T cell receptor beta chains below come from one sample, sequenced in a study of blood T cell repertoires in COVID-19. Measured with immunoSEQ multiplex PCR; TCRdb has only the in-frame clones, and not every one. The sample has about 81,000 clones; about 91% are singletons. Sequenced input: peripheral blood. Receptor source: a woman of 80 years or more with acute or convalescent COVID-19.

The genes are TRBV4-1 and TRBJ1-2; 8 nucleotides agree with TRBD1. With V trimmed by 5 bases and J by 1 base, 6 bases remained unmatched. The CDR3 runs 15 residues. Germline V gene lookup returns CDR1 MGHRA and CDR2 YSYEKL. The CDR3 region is CASSGTGGINYGYTF. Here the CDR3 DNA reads TGCGCCAGCAGCGGAACAGGGGGGATTAACTATGGCTACACCTTC.

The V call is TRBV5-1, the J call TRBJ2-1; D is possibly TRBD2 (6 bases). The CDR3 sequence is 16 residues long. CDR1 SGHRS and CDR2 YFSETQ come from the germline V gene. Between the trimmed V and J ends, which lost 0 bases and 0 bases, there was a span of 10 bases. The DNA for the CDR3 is TGCGCCAGCAGCTTGGTTGCGGGATCCTCCTACAATGAGCAGTTCTTC. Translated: CASSLVAGSSYNEQFF.

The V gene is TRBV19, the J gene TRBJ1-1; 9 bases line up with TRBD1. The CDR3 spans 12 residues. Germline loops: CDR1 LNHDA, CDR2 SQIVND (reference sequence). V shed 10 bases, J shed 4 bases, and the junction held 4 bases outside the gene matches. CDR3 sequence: CATWDRATEAFF. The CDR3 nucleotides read TGTGCCACCTGGGACAGGGCCACTGAAGCTTTCTTT.

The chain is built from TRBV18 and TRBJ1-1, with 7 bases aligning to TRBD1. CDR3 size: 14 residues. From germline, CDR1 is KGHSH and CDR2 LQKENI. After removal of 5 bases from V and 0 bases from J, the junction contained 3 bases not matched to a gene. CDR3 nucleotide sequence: TGTGCCAGCTCATTGGGACAGCTGAACACTGAAGCTTTCTTT. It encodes CASSLGQLNTEAFF.